The clone carrying this TCR beta chain was found many times. The entry originates in a study of molecular identifiers for immune sequencing clone quantification. TCRdb reprocessed the PCR reads via MiXCR and lists one record per CDR3 protein. Here the sample spans 40,000 to 45,000 distinct CDR3 sequences, under 25% being singletons. Sequenced material: naive CD8+ T cells from blood, with Jurkat cell RNA spiked in. Subset specified: FACS-sorted CD8+CD4-CCR7+CD45RA+ naive T cells. The receptor was isolated from a human donor in good health. Some libraries in this study had Jurkat cell RNA spiked in.

CDR3 region: CASSVDPLTTNEKLFF. Here the CDR3 DNA reads TGTGCCAGCAGCGTAGACCCCTTGACAACTAATGAAAAACTGTTTTTT. J is TRBJ1-4 and V is TRBV9; D gene unclear. Germline V lookup: CDR1 SGDLS, CDR2 YYNGEE. V lost 0 bases, J lost 0 bases, and 9 bases lay in between. This CDR3 is 16 amino acids long.